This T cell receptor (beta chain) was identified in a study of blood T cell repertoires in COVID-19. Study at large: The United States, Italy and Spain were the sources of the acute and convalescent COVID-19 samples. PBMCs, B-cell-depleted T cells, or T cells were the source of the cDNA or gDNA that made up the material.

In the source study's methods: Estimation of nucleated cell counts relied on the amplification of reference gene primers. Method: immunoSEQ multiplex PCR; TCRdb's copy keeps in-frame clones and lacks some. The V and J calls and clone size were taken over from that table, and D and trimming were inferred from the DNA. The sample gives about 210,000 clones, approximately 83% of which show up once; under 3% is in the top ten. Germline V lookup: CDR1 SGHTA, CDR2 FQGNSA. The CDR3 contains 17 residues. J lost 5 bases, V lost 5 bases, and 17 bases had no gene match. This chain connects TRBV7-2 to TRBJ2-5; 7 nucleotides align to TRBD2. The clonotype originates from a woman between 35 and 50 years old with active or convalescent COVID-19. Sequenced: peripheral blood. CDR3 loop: CASSGGAGSRGGETQYF. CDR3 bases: TGTGCCAGCAGCGGAGGGGCAGGGTCAAGGGGAGGGGAGACCCAGTACTTC.